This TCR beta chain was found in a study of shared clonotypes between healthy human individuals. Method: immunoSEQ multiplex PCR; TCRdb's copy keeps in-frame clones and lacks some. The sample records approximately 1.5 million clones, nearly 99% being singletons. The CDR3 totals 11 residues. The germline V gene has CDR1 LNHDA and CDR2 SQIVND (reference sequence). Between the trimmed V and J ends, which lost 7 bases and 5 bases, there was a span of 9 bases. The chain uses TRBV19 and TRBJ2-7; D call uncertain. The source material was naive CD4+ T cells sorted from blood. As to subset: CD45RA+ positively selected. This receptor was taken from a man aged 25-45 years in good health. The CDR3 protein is CASKGGNEQYF. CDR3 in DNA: TGTGCCAGTAAGGGTGGCAACGAGCAGTACTTC. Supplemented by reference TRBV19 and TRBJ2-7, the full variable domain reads DGGITQSPKYLFRKEGQNVTLSCEQNLNHDAMYWYRQDPGQGLRLIYYSQIVNDFQKGDIAEGYSVSREKKESFPLTVTSAQKNPTAFYLCASKGGNEQYFGPGTRLTVT.